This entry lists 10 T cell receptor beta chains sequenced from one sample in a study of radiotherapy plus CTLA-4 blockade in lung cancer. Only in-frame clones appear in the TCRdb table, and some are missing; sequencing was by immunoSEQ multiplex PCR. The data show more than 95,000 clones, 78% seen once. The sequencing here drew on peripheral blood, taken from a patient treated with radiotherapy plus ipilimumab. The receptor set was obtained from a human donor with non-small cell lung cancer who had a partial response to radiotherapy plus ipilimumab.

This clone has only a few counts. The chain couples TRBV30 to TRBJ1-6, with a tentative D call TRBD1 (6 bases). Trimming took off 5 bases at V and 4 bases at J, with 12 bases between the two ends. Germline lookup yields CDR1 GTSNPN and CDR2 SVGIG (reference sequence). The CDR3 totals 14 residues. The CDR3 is CAWETRGYNSPLHF. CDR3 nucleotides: TGTGCCTGGGAAACGAGGGGGTATAATTCACCCCTCCACTTT.

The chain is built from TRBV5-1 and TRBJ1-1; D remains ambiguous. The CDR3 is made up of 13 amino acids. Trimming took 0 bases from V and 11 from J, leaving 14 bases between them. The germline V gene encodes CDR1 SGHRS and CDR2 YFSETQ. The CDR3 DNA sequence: TGCGCCAGCAGCTTGGAGGCGGGATCGAGGGCTTTCTTT. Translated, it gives CASSLEAGSRAFF.

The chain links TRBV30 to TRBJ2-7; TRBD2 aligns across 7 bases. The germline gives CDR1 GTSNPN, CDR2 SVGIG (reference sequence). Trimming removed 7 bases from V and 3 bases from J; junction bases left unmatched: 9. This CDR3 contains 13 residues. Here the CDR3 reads CASEGTTFYEQYF. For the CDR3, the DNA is TGTGCCTCGGAGGGGACTACCTTCTACGAGCAGTACTTC.

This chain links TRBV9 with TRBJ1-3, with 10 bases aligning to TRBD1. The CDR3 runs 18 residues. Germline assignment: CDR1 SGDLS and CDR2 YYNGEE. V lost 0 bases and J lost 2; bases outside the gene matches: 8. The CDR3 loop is CASSVVGTGVGAGNTIYF. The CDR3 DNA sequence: TGTGCCAGCAGCGTAGTCGGGACAGGGGTGGGAGCTGGAAACACCATATATTTT.

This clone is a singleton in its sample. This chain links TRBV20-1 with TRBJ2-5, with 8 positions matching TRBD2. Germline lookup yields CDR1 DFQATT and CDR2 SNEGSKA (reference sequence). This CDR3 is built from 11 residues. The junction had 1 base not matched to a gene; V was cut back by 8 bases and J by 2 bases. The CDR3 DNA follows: TGCAGTTTAGCGGGACAAGAGACCCAGTACTTC. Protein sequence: CSLAGQETQYF.

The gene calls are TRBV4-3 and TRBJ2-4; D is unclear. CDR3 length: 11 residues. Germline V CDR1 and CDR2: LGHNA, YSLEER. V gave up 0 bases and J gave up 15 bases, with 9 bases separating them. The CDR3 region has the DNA TGCGCCAGCAGCCAAGAACGGGTTTTGTACTTC. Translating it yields CASSQERVLYF.

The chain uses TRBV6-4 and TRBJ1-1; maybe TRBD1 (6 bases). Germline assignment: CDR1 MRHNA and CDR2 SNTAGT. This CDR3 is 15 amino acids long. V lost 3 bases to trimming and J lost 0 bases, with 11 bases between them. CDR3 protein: CASSELGGLNTEAFF. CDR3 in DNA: TGTGCCAGCAGTGAACTTGGGGGCCTGAACACTGAAGCTTTCTTT.

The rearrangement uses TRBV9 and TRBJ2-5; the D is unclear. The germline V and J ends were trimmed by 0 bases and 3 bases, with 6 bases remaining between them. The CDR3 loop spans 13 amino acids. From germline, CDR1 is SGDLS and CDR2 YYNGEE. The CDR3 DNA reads TGTGCCAGCAGCGTAGCGGCGGAAGAGACCCAGTACTTC. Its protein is CASSVAAEETQYF.

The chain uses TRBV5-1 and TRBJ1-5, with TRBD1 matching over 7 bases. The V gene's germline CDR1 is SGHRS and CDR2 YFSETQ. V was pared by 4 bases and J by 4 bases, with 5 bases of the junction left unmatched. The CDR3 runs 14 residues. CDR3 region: CASSQGDRNQPQHF. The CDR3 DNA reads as TGCGCCAGCAGCCAAGGGGACAGAAATCAGCCCCAGCATTTT.

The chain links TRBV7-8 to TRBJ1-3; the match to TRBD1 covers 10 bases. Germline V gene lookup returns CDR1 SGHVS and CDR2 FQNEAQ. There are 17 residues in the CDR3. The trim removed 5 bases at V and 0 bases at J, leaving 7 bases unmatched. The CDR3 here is CASSPKGQGRSGNTIYF. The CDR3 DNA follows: TGTGCCAGCAGCCCTAAGGGACAGGGGCGCTCTGGAAACACCATATATTTT.